Each of the 17 T cell receptor beta chains below was sequenced from the same sample in a study of blood T cell repertoires in COVID-19. Clones were sequenced by immunoSEQ multiplex PCR, and TCRdb holds only the in-frame ones, with some missing. The data show about 260,000 clones, with roughly 88% seen just once and over 3% held by the top ten. Material: PBMCs or T cells enriched from blood (not recorded which). Every receptor here comes from a woman aged 40-49 years who had been exposed to COVID-19.

V gene TRBV7-2 combines with J gene TRBJ1-1; unclear D gene. The length of the CDR3 is 11 residues. CDR1 SGHTA and CDR2 FQGNSA come from the germline V gene. The ends were cut back, 3 bases at V and 8 bases at J, with 7 bases in the middle. Written as DNA, the CDR3 is TGTGCCAGCAGCTTCGGCAGGGAAGCTTTCTTT. Its protein product is CASSFGREAFF.

The rearrangement uses TRBV20-1 and TRBJ1-2; no firm D call. Germline CDR1 DFQATT, CDR2 SNEGSKA (reference sequence). This CDR3 is built from 12 residues. The V gene lost 3 bases and the J gene lost 4 bases, with 9 bases spanning the gap. The DNA for the CDR3 is TGCAGTGCTAGTCAGGAAGTCTATGGCTACACCTTC. It encodes CSASQEVYGYTF.

The rearrangement links TRBV7-9 to TRBJ2-1, with D unclear. CDR3 length: 11 residues. Trimming removed 5 bases from V and 8 bases from J, with 7 bases in between. The germline V gene encodes CDR1 SEHNR and CDR2 FQNEAQ (reference sequence). CDR3 sequence (DNA): TGTGCCAGCAGCCCCTTCTATGAGCAGTTCTTC. Protein sequence: CASSPFYEQFF.

The chain couples TRBV30 to TRBJ2-4; 8 bases are shared with TRBD2. The CDR3 totals 13 residues. CDR1 is GTSNPN and CDR2 is SVGIG in the germline V gene (reference sequence). V trimming: 4 bases; J trimming: 6 bases; junction bases outside the gene matches: 5. CDR3 residues: CAWTAGVLNIQYF. The DNA for the CDR3 is TGTGCCTGGACAGCGGGAGTTTTAAACATTCAGTACTTC.

The chain employs TRBV12-3 or TRBV12-4 and TRBJ2-3; tentatively, D is TRBD2 (5 bases). V was trimmed by 6 bases and J by 6 bases, leaving 13 bases between them. The CDR3 contains 13 residues. The CDR3 protein is CASRLGEMDTQYF. CDR3 DNA sequence: TGTGCCAGCAGGCTCGGGGAGATGGATACGCAGTATTTT.

The CDR3: CASSLLPGTSGRYNEQFF. CDR3 in DNA: TGTGCCAGCAGCTTGCTCCCCGGGACTAGCGGGAGGTACAATGAGCAGTTCTTC. The V call is TRBV5-8, the J call TRBJ2-1; 15 bases are shared with TRBD2. The CDR3 spans 18 residues. CDR1 is SGHTS, CDR2 YDEGEE, per germline. Trimming at V came to 1 base and at J to 4 bases, leaving 6 bases not matched to a gene.

The CDR3 loop is CASSIVGGAFNYGYTF. The CDR3 region has the DNA TGTGCCAGTAGTATAGTAGGCGGGGCCTTTAACTATGGCTACACCTTC. This chain joins TRBV19 and TRBJ1-2; TRBD1 might be the D (5 bases). This CDR3 has 16 residues. Germline CDR1 reads LNHDA; CDR2 reads SQIVND (reference sequence). Between the trimmed V and J ends, which lost 1 base and 1 base, there was a span of 13 bases.

This chain joins TRBV24-1 and TRBJ2-1, with TRBD2 identical over 12 bases. The CDR3 loop spans 20 amino acids. With V trimmed by 3 bases and J by 6 bases, 17 bases remained unmatched. In germline, CDR1 is KGHDR, CDR2 SFDVKD. CDR3 nucleotide sequence: TGTGCCACCAGTGATCCCCGGTCTAGCGGGAGGGGAGTCGTGATCAATGAGCAGTTCTTC. Translation: CATSDPRSSGRGVVINEQFF.

The gene calls are TRBV14 and TRBJ2-5; 8 nucleotides line up with TRBD2. CDR1 is SGHDN and CDR2 is FVKESK in the germline V gene. The CDR3 is made up of 15 amino acids. V gave up 3 bases and J gave up 7 bases; unmatched junction bases: 10. The DNA for the CDR3 is TGTGCCAGCAGCCAGCTAGCGGGTCCGAGGGGGACCCAGTACTTC. Protein sequence: CASSQLAGPRGTQYF.

J is TRBJ2-7 and V is TRBV5-1; TRBD2 aligns across 13 bases. Germline trimming cut 0 bases from V and 2 bases from J; bases unmatched to any gene: 2. This CDR3 region has 16 residues. In germline, CDR1 is SGHRS, CDR2 YFSETQ. The CDR3 nucleotides read TGCGCCAGCAGCTTGGACGGACTAGCGGGGGCCTACGAGCAGTACTTC. Protein product: CASSLDGLAGAYEQYF.

CDR3 sequence (DNA): TGCAGTGCTAGTCGGGCGGGAGTAGCCAACGTCCTGACTTTC. Residues: CSASRAGVANVLTF. The J gene is TRBJ2-6, the V gene TRBV20-1; 7 bases are shared with TRBD2. The CDR3 consists of 14 residues. From germline, CDR1 is DFQATT and CDR2 SNEGSKA (reference sequence). Germline trimming cut 3 bases from V and 7 bases from J; bases unmatched to any gene: 6.

This clone was seen a few times. Other DNA sequences in the sample encode the same CDR3. The chain recombines TRBV5-1 with TRBJ2-7; 7 bases fit TRBD1. CDR3 length: 15 amino acids. The ends lost 0 bases at V and 4 bases at J; junction bases unmatched: 7. CDR1 and CDR2 (germline): SGHRS, YFSETQ. The CDR3 sequence: CASSLVAGGGYEQYF. CDR3 DNA sequence: TGCGCCAGCAGCTTGGTAGCAGGGGGTGGTTACGAGCAGTACTTC.

This chain links TRBV24-1 with TRBJ2-5; 7 positions agree with TRBD1. Germline V lookup: CDR1 KGHDR, CDR2 SFDVKD. The CDR3 sequence is 15 residues long. J lost 3 bases, V lost 3 bases, and 6 bases had no gene match. The DNA for the CDR3 is TGTGCCACCAGTGATACCGGGACAGAGGAAGAGACCCAGTACTTC. As protein: CATSDTGTEEETQYF.

Only one count was recorded for this clone. This chain joins TRBV11-2 and TRBJ2-1, with D unclear. CDR3 length: 19 amino acids. The germline V and J ends were trimmed by 1 base and 0 bases, with 19 bases remaining between them. In germline, CDR1 is SGHAT, CDR2 FQNNGV. The CDR3 region is CASSLGARFPKRSYNEQFF. CDR3 in DNA: TGTGCCAGCAGCTTAGGGGCTCGGTTTCCAAAACGCTCCTACAATGAGCAGTTCTTC. The full variable domain, with the rest looked up from reference TRBV11-2 and TRBJ2-1, is EAGVAQSPRYKIIEKRQSVAFWCNPISGHATLYWYQQILGQGPKLLIQFQNNGVVDDSQLPKDRFSAERLKGVDSTLKIQPAKLEDSAVYLCASSLGARFPKRSYNEQFFGPGTRLTVL.

On this clone: One end of the junction does not line up with germline, which may come from a read error. This sequence joins TRBV5-1 and TRBJ2-2, with 12 bases identical to TRBD2. The germline gives CDR1 SGHRS, CDR2 YFSETQ. This CDR3 region has 18 residues. CDR3 sequence reads: CPSSYHLAGGRETGELFF. The CDR3 nucleotides are TGCCCCAGCAGCTACCATCTAGCGGGGGGGCGTGAAACCGGGGAGCTGTTTTTT.

The V and J genes are TRBV18 and TRBJ1-4; 8 bases map to TRBD1. After removal of 5 bases from V and 8 bases from J, the junction contained 10 bases not matched to a gene. There are 15 residues in the CDR3. Germline V gene sequence: CDR1 KGHSH, CDR2 LQKENI. The CDR3 nucleotides read TGTGCCAGCTCATCAGACAGGGGTGTTTGGGAAAAACTGTTTTTT. This translates into CASSSDRGVWEKLFF. Full variable domain (rest looked up from reference TRBV18 and TRBJ1-4): NAGVMQNPRHLVRRRGQEARLRCSPMKGHSHVYWYRQLPEEGLKFMVYLQKENIIDESGMPKERFSAEFPKEGPSILRIQQVVRGDSAAYFCASSSDRGVWEKLFFGSGTQLSVL.

The chain recombines TRBV2 with TRBJ1-4, with 7 nucleotides matching TRBD1. This CDR3 has 16 amino acids. Germline V CDR1 and CDR2: SNHLY, FYNNEI. The J segment lost 5 bases and the V segment lost 7 bases, leaving 13 bases of the junction unmatched. The CDR3 bases are TGTGCCAGCAAGGGGGTTCTAGACAGGGAGAATGAAAAACTGTTTTTT. This gives the protein CASKGVLDRENEKLFF.